One sample yielded the 32 T cell receptor beta chains listed below, sequenced in a study of T cells in Graves' hyperthyroidism and ophthalmopathy. The source material, RNA transcripts, was used to amplify TCR beta CDR3 regions. Primed by the HTBI set, a first-round RT-PCR was run on the TCR CDR3. Each CDR3 protein is one row after TCRdb ran MiXCR on the multiplex PCR reads. The table has 500,000 to 600,000 distinct CDR3 sequences, approximately 20% seen once. Sample: blood. The receptors stem from a man aged 35-49 years with Graves' ophthalmopathy.

The V and J genes are TRBV11-2 and TRBJ2-1; D might be TRBD1 or TRBD2, each matching 7 bases. Trimming removed 1 base at V and 14 bases at J, with 15 bases between. Germline values: CDR1 SGHAT, CDR2 FQNNGV. The CDR3 is made up of 13 amino acids. CDR3 residues: CASSLGLTGTKFF. DNA of the CDR3: TGTGCCAGCAGCTTAGGGCTGACAGGGACTAAGTTCTTC.

This chain connects TRBV28 to TRBJ2-7; the D gene could be TRBD1 or TRBD2 (5 bases each). The V gene lost 5 bases and the J gene lost 4 bases, with 18 bases spanning the gap. Germline loops: CDR1 MDHEN, CDR2 SYDVKM. The CDR3 has 15 residues. The CDR3 is CASSRPGPSVYEQYF. CDR3 coding DNA: TGTGCCAGCAGTCGACCGGGACCCTCGGTATACGAGCAGTACTTC.

In its sample, this clonotype was seen a few times. The V call is TRBV12-5, the J call TRBJ2-1; D is possibly TRBD1 (6 bases). V gave up 4 bases and J gave up 0 bases, with 10 bases separating them. The CDR3 is 15 amino acids. Germline CDR1 reads LGHNT; CDR2 reads FRNRAP. The CDR3 loop is CASGSQGRSYNEQFF. CDR3 nucleotide sequence: TGTGCTAGTGGTTCACAGGGACGCTCCTACAATGAGCAGTTCTTC.

To note about this clonotype: An end of the junction differs from the germline gene, which may be a read error. J is TRBJ2-7 and V is TRBV28, with TRBD1 matching over 9 bases. Germline V gene sequence: CDR1 MDHEN, CDR2 SYDVKM. The length of the CDR3 is 15 residues. CDR3 in amino acids: CASGFRDRAPYEQYF. The CDR3 DNA reads as TGTGCCAGCGGTTTCCGGGACAGGGCCCCCTACGAGCAGTACTTC.

This clonotype was found a few times. The V and J genes are TRBV12-3 or TRBV12-4 and TRBJ2-1; 13 nucleotides match TRBD2. The CDR3 extends over 16 amino acids. Unmatched junction bases numbered 9, after V lost 5 bases and J lost 8 bases. CDR3: CASSPGLAGAVDEQFF. The DNA for the CDR3 is TGTGCCAGCAGTCCTGGACTAGCGGGAGCCGTGGATGAGCAGTTCTTC.

J is TRBJ2-2 and V is TRBV10-2; 7 nucleotides match TRBD2. Germline CDR1 is WSHSY and CDR2 is SAAADI. The CDR3 has 14 amino acids. Trimming took 8 bases from V and 1 from J; bases not matched to a gene: 4. The CDR3 DNA reads TGCGCCAGCGATAGCGGGTTGAACACCGGGGAGCTGTTTTTT. Its protein product is CASDSGLNTGELFF.

This clonotype was observed at least ten times. The V gene is TRBV7-9, the J gene TRBJ2-7, with 8 bases fitting TRBD2. Trimming removed 5 bases from V and 2 bases from J; junction bases left unmatched: 5. This CDR3 has 14 amino acids. Germline-derived CDR1 and CDR2 are SEHNR and FQNEAQ (reference sequence). CDR3 protein: CASSIPGLAYEQYF. The CDR3 bases are TGTGCCAGCAGCATACCGGGACTAGCCTACGAGCAGTACTTC.

This clonotype appeared a single time. The V and J genes are TRBV10-3 and TRBJ1-2; D possibly corresponds to TRBD1 (5 bases). The germline V and J ends were trimmed by 2 bases and 8 bases, with 30 bases remaining between them. Per the germline V gene, CDR1 is ENHRY and CDR2 is SYGVKD. The CDR3 sequence is 19 residues long. The chain's CDR3 is CAISEIWGPSQSGRRGYTF. DNA of the CDR3: TGTGCCATCAGTGAGATATGGGGACCATCGCAATCAGGTCGCAGAGGCTACACCTTC.

The chain carries TRBV7-9 and TRBJ2-7; 8 bases map to TRBD2. The V gene's germline CDR1 is SEHNR and CDR2 FQNEAQ (reference sequence). V was pared by 2 bases and J by 3 bases, with 6 bases of the junction left unmatched. There are 15 residues in the CDR3. DNA for the CDR3: TGTGCCAGCAGCTTAATGGCGGGAGGCGGCTACGAGCAGTACTTC. This encodes CASSLMAGGGYEQYF.

The rearrangement uses TRBV28 and TRBJ2-1; possible D gene TRBD2, 5 bases. In germline, CDR1 is MDHEN, CDR2 SYDVKM. Trimming took off 7 bases at V and 6 bases at J, with 13 bases between the two ends. The CDR3 contains 13 residues. The DNA of the CDR3 is TGTGCCAGCACCCAGCGGCTCCCCAATGAGCAGTTCTTC. Its translation: CASTQRLPNEQFF.

Of note for this clonotype: One junction end disagrees with the germline gene, perhaps due to a read error. The V gene is TRBV10-1, the J gene TRBJ1-4; TRBD1 matches 7 bases. This CDR3 has 16 residues. CDR1 and CDR2 from the germline V gene are WNHNN and SYGVQD (reference sequence). CDR3 amino acids: CASSYSFTGVGEKLFF. CDR3 DNA: TGTGCCAGCAGTTACTCGTTCACAGGGGTAGGGGAAAAACTGTTTTTT.

The chain recombines TRBV20-1 with TRBJ1-2; D is unresolved. Germline CDR1 reads DFQATT; CDR2 reads SNEGSKA (reference sequence). The V end lost 6 bases, the J end lost 0 bases, and 8 bases lay between the germline ends. The CDR3 runs 12 residues. CDR3 sequence (DNA): TGCAGTGCCGGAGACCCTAACTATGGCTACACCTTC. Protein: CSAGDPNYGYTF.

In its sample, this clonotype was seen a few times. The V and J genes are TRBV2 and TRBJ2-1; the match to TRBD1 covers 7 bases. Trimming took 10 bases from V and 9 from J; bases not matched to a gene: 6. CDR3 size: 11 residues. Looked up from germline, CDR1 is SNHLY and CDR2 is FYNNEI. The CDR3 DNA reads TGTGCCACAGACAGGGCGGGTGAGCAGTTCTTC. Its protein is CATDRAGEQFF.

The J gene is TRBJ2-2, the V gene TRBV4-2; TRBD1 matches at 8 bases. Germline-derived CDR1 and CDR2 are LGHNA and YNFKEQ. Trimming took 3 bases from V and 10 from J; bases not matched to a gene: 13. The CDR3 sequence is 16 residues long. CDR3 region: CASSQAGTGPEEELFF. The CDR3 DNA is TGTGCCAGCAGCCAGGCCGGGACAGGTCCAGAGGAGGAGCTGTTTTTT.

This clonotype was observed at least ten times. The rearrangement joins TRBV20-1 to TRBJ1-2; D is unresolved. CDR3 size: 13 residues. Germline CDR1 DFQATT, CDR2 SNEGSKA (reference sequence). Trimming took off 1 base at V and 7 bases at J, with 13 bases between the two ends. The CDR3 region is CSARGGRSGGYTF. In DNA, the CDR3 is TGCAGTGCTAGAGGAGGGAGAAGCGGTGGCTACACCTTC.

A note on this clonotype: The junction and the germline gene differ at one end; a read error may be behind it. The chain employs TRBV7-7 and TRBJ2-1; 7 bases line up with TRBD1. Germline V CDR1 and CDR2: SSHAT, FNYEAQ (reference sequence). The CDR3 has 14 amino acids. The CDR3 sequence is CASSFYGQANEQFF. In DNA form, the CDR3 reads TGTGCTAGCAGCTTTTACGGACAGGCCAATGAGCAGTTCTTC.

The chain is built from TRBV15 and TRBJ2-1; 11 positions agree with TRBD2. The CDR3 covers 16 residues. Trimming cost V 1 base and J 4 bases; bases outside gene matches: 3. Germline V lookup: CDR1 LNHNV, CDR2 YYDKDF (reference sequence). In DNA form, the CDR3 reads TGTGCCACCAGCAGAGGGGGACTAGCGGCTTACAATGAGCAGTTCTTC. Translating it yields CATSRGGLAAYNEQFF.

This clonotype was picked up many times. This chain uses TRBV7-8 with TRBJ2-5; D tentatively reads TRBD1 or TRBD2 (5 bases each). The length of the CDR3 is 15 residues. Germline assignment: CDR1 SGHVS and CDR2 FQNEAQ. V was shortened by 4 bases and J by 1 base, with 13 bases between the two germline ends. The CDR3 coding sequence is TGTGCCAGCAGCTCCGTCGGGGCGGGCCAAGAGACCCAGTACTTC. Encoded protein: CASSSVGAGQETQYF.

This clonotype was counted at least ten times. V usage is TRBV7-6 and J usage is TRBJ2-7, with TRBD1 as a possible D gene (5 bases). The V end lost 2 bases, the J end lost 2 bases, and 13 bases lay between the germline ends. In germline, CDR1 is SGHVS, CDR2 FNYEAQ. This CDR3 spans 15 amino acids. CDR3 nucleotide sequence: TGTGCCAGCAGCTTATCCCTGGACACAGCCTACGAGCAGTACTTC. It is translated as CASSLSLDTAYEQYF.

This clonotype was seen at least ten times. This chain connects TRBV20-1 to TRBJ2-3; perhaps TRBD2 as D (5 bases). The CDR3 covers 18 residues. With 0 bases removed from V and 1 base from J, the gap between germline ends came to 20 bases. CDR1 and CDR2 from the germline V gene are DFQATT and SNEGSKA (reference sequence). In nucleotides, the CDR3 is TGCAGTGCTAGAGAAGGGCCCCCGGGGAGCGCGCGCACAGATACGCAGTATTTT. It is translated as CSAREGPPGSARTDTQYF.

The chain employs TRBV20-1 and TRBJ2-4, with D maybe TRBD1 (6 bases). Trimming removed 6 bases from V and 8 bases from J, with 17 bases in between. CDR3 length equals 13 residues. CDR1 DFQATT and CDR2 SNEGSKA come from the germline V gene (reference sequence). The CDR3 loop is CSAPGTREYIQYF. CDR3 nucleotides: TGCAGTGCCCCCGGGACAAGGGAATACATTCAGTACTTC.

The chain recombines TRBV5-6 with TRBJ2-3; 11 nucleotides line up with TRBD2. The CDR3 contains 16 residues. After removal of 4 bases from V and 9 bases from J, the junction contained 13 bases not matched to a gene. Looked up from germline, CDR1 is SGHDT and CDR2 is YYEEEE. The chain's CDR3 is CASSLRTSGRPGTQYF. The CDR3 DNA follows: TGTGCCAGCAGCCTCCGGACTAGCGGGCGGCCAGGGACGCAGTATTTT.

The rearrangement uses TRBV5-5 and TRBJ1-1; no reliable D call. With 0 bases removed from V and 9 bases from J, the gap between germline ends came to 3 bases. Germline lookup yields CDR1 SGHKS and CDR2 YYEKEE (reference sequence). The CDR3 contains 10 residues. The DNA for the CDR3 is TGTGCCAGCAGCTTGGGAAAAGCTTTCTTT. It is translated as CASSLGKAFF.

This sequence joins TRBV6-1 and TRBJ2-5; tentative D call: TRBD1 (6 bases). The CDR3 contains 15 residues. With 5 bases removed from V and 3 bases from J, the gap between germline ends came to 16 bases. Per the germline V gene, CDR1 is MNHNS and CDR2 is SASEGT. For the CDR3, the DNA is TGTGCCAGCAGTTTCCTAGGACAGCCAGAAGAGACCCAGTACTTC. It specifies CASSFLGQPEETQYF.

This clonotype showed up just a few times. The chain has TRBV3-1 and TRBJ1-2; TRBD1 matches at 7 bases. The germline V gene encodes CDR1 LGHDT and CDR2 YNNKEL (reference sequence). The V segment lost 4 bases and the J segment 4 bases; nucleotides outside the gene matches: 3. The CDR3 has 13 amino acids. The CDR3 DNA is TGTGCCAGCAGCCTATGGACAGGCTATGGCTACACCTTC. The encoded protein is CASSLWTGYGYTF.

The CDR3 DNA follows: TGTGCCAGCAGCCCCCGGGGGGTAGGGGCCCGCACAGATACGCAGTATTTT. Protein: CASSPRGVGARTDTQYF. V and J are TRBV11-2 and TRBJ2-3, with 7 bases aligning to TRBD2. The germline V gene encodes CDR1 SGHAT and CDR2 FQNNGV. The CDR3 extends over 17 amino acids. Trimming took 5 bases from V and 1 from J; bases not matched to a gene: 12.

This clonotype was observed at least ten times. The V call is TRBV12-3 or TRBV12-4, the J call TRBJ2-3; 8 bases are a match to TRBD1. The V gene end was trimmed by 7 bases and the J gene end by 0 bases; junction bases not matched to a gene: 3. The length of the CDR3 is 14 residues. This CDR3 reads CASTRTGSTDTQYF. The DNA of the CDR3 is TGTGCCAGCACCCGGACAGGGAGCACAGATACGCAGTATTTT.

This clonotype was recorded at least ten times. V is TRBV12-3 or TRBV12-4 and J is TRBJ2-1; 10 positions agree with TRBD2. This CDR3 spans 14 amino acids. J gave up 7 bases and V 6 bases, and 6 bases lay outside the gene matches. CDR3 coding DNA: TGTGCCAGCAGGGCCCTAGCGGGAGTGAATGAGCAGTTCTTC. Translating gives CASRALAGVNEQFF.

The chain uses TRBV18 and TRBJ1-4; unclear D gene. Germline CDR1 KGHSH, CDR2 LQKENI. V gave up 2 bases and J gave up 8 bases, with 12 bases separating them. The CDR3 is made up of 14 amino acids. The CDR3 region has the DNA TGTGCCAGCTCACCAGGGCCCCTCAGGGAAAAACTGTTTTTT. Residues: CASSPGPLREKLFF.

This clonotype occurred many times. The J gene is TRBJ2-7, the V gene TRBV18, with D hard to call. Germline loops: CDR1 KGHSH, CDR2 LQKENI. V lost 3 bases, J lost 2 bases, and 14 bases lay in between. The CDR3 is 15 amino acids. The CDR3 loop reads CASSPRTWEAYEQYF. The DNA for the CDR3 is TGTGCCAGCTCACCGAGGACCTGGGAAGCCTACGAGCAGTACTTC. The variable domain in full, with the rest retrieved from reference TRBV18 and TRBJ2-7, is NAGVMQNPRHLVRRRGQEARLRCSPMKGHSHVYWYRQLPEEGLKFMVYLQKENIIDESGMPKERFSAEFPKEGPSILRIQQVVRGDSAAYFCASSPRTWEAYEQYFGPGTRLTVT.

This clonotype was found once. This sequence joins TRBV5-6 and TRBJ1-5; 7 positions match TRBD1. The germline gives CDR1 SGHDT, CDR2 YYEEEE. V lost 0 bases to trimming and J lost 7 bases; unmatched junction nucleotides: 7. CDR3 length equals 15 residues. This chain's CDR3 is CASSLESAGGQPQHF. CDR3 bases: TGTGCCAGCAGCTTGGAGTCGGCAGGGGGACAGCCCCAGCATTTT.

This clonotype was observed a handful of times. The CDR3 sequence: CASSERGTAEAFF. The CDR3 nucleotides read TGTGCCAGCAGTGAAAGAGGGACAGCTGAAGCTTTCTTT. V and J are TRBV2 and TRBJ1-1, with 7 bases fitting TRBD1. The CDR3 is 13 residues long. J gave up 6 bases and V 2 bases, and 3 bases lay outside the gene matches. CDR1 SNHLY and CDR2 FYNNEI come from the germline V gene.